The entry below describes one T cell receptor (beta chain). Its antigen is unknown. These data originate in a study of CD8+ T cells in alopecia areata. Study at large: Oral tofacitinib, 5 to 10 mg twice daily, was given in an open-label trial. The duration of tofacitinib was 6 to 18 months, with 6 months off drug afterward. Findings of the study overall: Alopecia totalis/universalis scalp especially showed more expanded CD8+ clones than normal scalp.

Extraction and reverse transcription of RNA yielded cDNA as the sequencing template. Method: immunoSEQ multiplex PCR; TCRdb's copy keeps in-frame clones and lacks some. Among more than 100,000 clones listed, approximately 53% were seen once. J was trimmed by 4 bases and V by 4 bases; bases with no gene match: 3. The CDR3 runs to 14 residues. CDR1 and CDR2 from the germline V gene are GTSNPN and SVGIG (reference sequence). Lesional scalp punch biopsies and peripheral blood were collected from alopecia areata patients. The source was CD4+ T cells sorted from blood, collected at week 0. The receptor was isolated from a human donor with alopecia areata. This rearrangement joins TRBV30 to TRBJ2-2; 10 bases are shared with TRBD1. Written as DNA, the CDR3 is TGTGCCTGGAAGACAGGGGGCATCACCGGGGAGCTGTTTTTT. It encodes CAWKTGGITGELFF.